This T cell receptor (beta chain) was captured by sequencing in a study of cytotoxic CD8 clonotypes in ibrutinib-treated CLL. Notes on the study in general: Elevated clonality accompanied ibrutinib response, with a return toward baseline values at progression. At baseline, clonality was higher than in age-matched healthy donors and correlated with CD8+ counts.

Worth noting for this clone: The antigen remains unidentified.

The junction had 12 bases not matched to a gene; V was cut back by 0 bases and J by 5 bases. The germline V gene encodes CDR1 SGHRS and CDR2 YFSETQ. The CDR3 sequence is 18 residues long. TCR beta library input comprised around 1.9 micrograms of genomic DNA from cryopreserved PBMCs. Sequencing used immunoSEQ multiplex PCR; TCRdb keeps in-frame clones, though not all of them. The sample lists roughly 300,000 clones, roughly four fifths seen once, with 5.6% in the top ten. This TCR was sampled from a human donor with chronic lymphocytic leukemia. The sample in question was PBMCs, obtained at disease progression, from a patient treated with ibrutinib. V and J are TRBV5-1 and TRBJ2-1, with 9 positions matching TRBD2. This CDR3 reads CASSLGAGGPVSNNEQFF. The DNA of the CDR3 is TGCGCCAGCAGCTTGGGGGCGGGAGGGCCGGTCTCGAACAATGAGCAGTTCTTC.